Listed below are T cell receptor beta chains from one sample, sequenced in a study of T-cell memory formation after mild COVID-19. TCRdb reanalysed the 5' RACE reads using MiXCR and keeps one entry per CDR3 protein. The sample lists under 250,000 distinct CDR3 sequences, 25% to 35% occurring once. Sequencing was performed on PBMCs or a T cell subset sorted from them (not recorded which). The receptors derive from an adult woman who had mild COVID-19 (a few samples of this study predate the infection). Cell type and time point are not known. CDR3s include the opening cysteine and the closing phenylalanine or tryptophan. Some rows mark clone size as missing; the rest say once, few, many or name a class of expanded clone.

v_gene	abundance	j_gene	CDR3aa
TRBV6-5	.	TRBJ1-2	CASSYGPNYGYTF
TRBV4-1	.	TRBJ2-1	CASSQDSGANEQFF
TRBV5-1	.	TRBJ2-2	CASSFDLSRTGELFF
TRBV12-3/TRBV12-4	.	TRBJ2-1	CASSFSGLGFEQFF
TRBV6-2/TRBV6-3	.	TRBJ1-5	CASNQRDRRLAAGNQPQHF
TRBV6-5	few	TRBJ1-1	CASSLQAGWTEAFF
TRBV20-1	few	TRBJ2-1	CSARGTGPGTGVNEQFF
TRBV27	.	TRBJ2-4	CASSSTQASRGDIQYF
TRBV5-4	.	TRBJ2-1	CASSSYTGTAPNEQFF
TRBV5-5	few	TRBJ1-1	CASSFDRGTNTEAFF
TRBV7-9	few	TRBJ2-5	CASSPDFGGGQETQYF
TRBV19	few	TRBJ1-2	CASRSGGGYGYTF
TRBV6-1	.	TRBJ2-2	CARSEEQGSPGELFF
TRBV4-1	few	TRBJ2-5	CASASRGEETQYF
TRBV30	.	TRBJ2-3	CAWRMAGGADTQYF
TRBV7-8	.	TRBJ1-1	CASRGERGGAEAFF
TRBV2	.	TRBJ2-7	CASSRRERPSSYEQYF
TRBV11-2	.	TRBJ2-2	CASSLGAGGYGGELFF
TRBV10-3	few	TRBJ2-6	CAIMGGAGANVLTF
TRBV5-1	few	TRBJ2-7	CASSSMGTSGVNSYEQYF
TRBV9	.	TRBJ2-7	CASSVSSGGAYEQYF
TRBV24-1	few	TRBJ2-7	CATSDFRAYEQYF
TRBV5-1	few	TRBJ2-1	CASSGAWEGAWDEQFF
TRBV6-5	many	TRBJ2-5	CASSHQPQETQYF
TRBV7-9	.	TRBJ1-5	CASSSTDREDQPQHF
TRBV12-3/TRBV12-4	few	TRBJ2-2	CASSFGETGELFF
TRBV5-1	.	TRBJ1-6	CASSFGQSSYNSPLHF
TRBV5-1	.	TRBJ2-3	CASSLRTDPTDTQYF
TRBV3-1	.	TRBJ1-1	CASSQVRGTEAFF
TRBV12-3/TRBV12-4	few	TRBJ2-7	CASSSRTSGGKGLLYEQYF
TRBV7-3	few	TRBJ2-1	CASSSDRVHEQFF
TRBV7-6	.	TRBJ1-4	CASSQGEGGEKLFF
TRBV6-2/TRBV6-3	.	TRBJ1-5	CASSQPDGRFNQPQHF
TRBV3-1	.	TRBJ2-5	CASSHGTSGTETQYF
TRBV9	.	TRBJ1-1	CASSVGWGGDTEAFF
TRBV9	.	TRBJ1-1	CASSQTVGGSTEAFF
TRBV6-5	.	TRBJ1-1	CASSYKVATEAFF
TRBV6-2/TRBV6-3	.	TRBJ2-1	CASSVLAGPYNEQFF
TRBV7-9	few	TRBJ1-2	CASSPANRGFFYGYTF
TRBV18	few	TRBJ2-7	CASSPAPGQGYEQYF
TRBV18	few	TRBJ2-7	CASSPGSQTGAYEQYF
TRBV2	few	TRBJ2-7	CASSEVRSYEQYF
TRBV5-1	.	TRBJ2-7	CASSLEMGGEQYF
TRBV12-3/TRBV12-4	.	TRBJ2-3	CASTHTQQDTQYF
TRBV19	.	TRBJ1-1	CASSIAGGGNTEAFF
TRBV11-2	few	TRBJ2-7	CASSLKQGYEQYF
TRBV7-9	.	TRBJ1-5	CASSFAPQGSQHF
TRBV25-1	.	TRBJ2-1	CASSDSRWMDEQFF
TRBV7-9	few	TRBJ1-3	CASSRGDSGNTIYF
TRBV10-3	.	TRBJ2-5	CAISGGQDQETQYF
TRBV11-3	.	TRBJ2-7	CASSSSLTGAVYEQYF
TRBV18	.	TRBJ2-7	CASSPDRSYEQYF
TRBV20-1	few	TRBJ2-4	CSATTPIRQGKAKNIQYF
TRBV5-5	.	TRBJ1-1	CASSLRGLRQGDTEAFF
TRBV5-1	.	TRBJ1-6	CASSLAGGSPLHF